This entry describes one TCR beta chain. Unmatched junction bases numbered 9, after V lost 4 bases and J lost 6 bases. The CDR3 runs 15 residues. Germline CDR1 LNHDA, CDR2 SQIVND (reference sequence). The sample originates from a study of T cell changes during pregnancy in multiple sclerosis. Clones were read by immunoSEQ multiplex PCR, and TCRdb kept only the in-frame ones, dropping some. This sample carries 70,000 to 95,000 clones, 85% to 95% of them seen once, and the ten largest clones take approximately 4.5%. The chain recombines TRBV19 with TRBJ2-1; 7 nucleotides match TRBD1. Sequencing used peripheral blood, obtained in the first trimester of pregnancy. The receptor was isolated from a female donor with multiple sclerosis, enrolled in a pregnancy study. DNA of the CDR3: TGTGCCAGTAGTACGAAAAGACAGGGAAGCAATGAGCAGTTCTTC. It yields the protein CASSTKRQGSNEQFF.